Given below is one T cell receptor beta chain in context. This clonotype showed up just a few times. Its recognized antigen is unknown. Base qualities are not recorded, but no much larger clone differs from it by a single base. The CDR3 sequence holds 15 residues, the cysteine and phenylalanine included. This entry keeps only the CDR3 DNA: 45 bases, framed from base 1. As encoded in the germline V gene (reference sequence), CDR1 is SEHNR while CDR2 is FQNEAQ. V is clipped by 5 bases and J by 4 bases, and the sequence between their germline boundaries is 17 bases long. TCRdb shows the sequencer as Illumina HiSeq 1500. The raw public reads went through TCRdb reprocessing: fastp at Q25, MiXCR clone calling, in-frame beta chains kept. Records with the same CDR3 protein are collapsed into one entry carrying the most frequent genes and DNA. Counted in this sample were roughly 200,000 distinct CDR3 sequences; approximately 18% of them appeared once. Roughly a quarter of the sample belongs to the ten largest clones.

This specimen comes from a study of T cell repertoires in cytomegalovirus infection (dated by TCRdb to 2018 to 2020). As for the study more broadly: The HLA type of each donor mattered for the analysis, because public TCR beta signatures pointed to carriage of CMV infection along with the matching HLA type. What the authors observed across the whole study: In both this cohort and an independent roughly 360-donor cohort, the cumulative frequency of public TCR beta family members distinguished carriers of CMV infection plus the relevant HLA type. The ex vivo response was dominated by HLA-C-restricted CMV-specific TCR beta clonotypes, which also provided the single most frequent clonotype in two of eight donors.

The receptor chain draws on TRBV7-9 and TRBJ1-1; matching of 6 bases hints at TRBD1 as the D gene. The sequenced material came from CD8+ T cells from PBMCs. The source of this sequence is a human donor in good health (CMV status not recorded). Some clones in this sample may be carry-over from other donors' samples. The CDR3 is CASSQGPDRPTEAFF. The DNA is TGTGCCAGCAGCCAGGGCCCCGACAGGCCCACTGAAGCTTTCTTT.